What follows are 27 T cell receptor beta chains derived from one specimen sequenced in a study of breast tumors, draining lymph nodes, adjacent tissues. Via MiXCR, TCRdb re-called the multiplex PCR reads, giving one row per CDR3 protein. The top ten hold approximately 4.2% of the sample, which has 150,000 to 200,000 distinct CDR3 sequences, around a third seen once. The lymph nodes were axillary draining lymph nodes from breast cancer patients. Sequenced sample: axillary lymph node tissue. These receptors came from a female donor with breast cancer. Some clones in this sample may be carry-over from other donors' samples.

On this clonotype: Since a much larger clone is just one base distant, this may be a read error. The J gene is TRBJ1-2, the V gene TRBV11-3; 7 nucleotides agree with TRBD1. The trim removed 5 bases at V and 3 bases at J, leaving 9 bases unmatched. The germline V gene has CDR1 SGHNT and CDR2 YENEEA. The CDR3 totals 15 residues. In DNA, the CDR3 is TGTGCCAGCAGCCCTGGGGGGACAGCGGACTATGGCTACACCTTC. Protein product: CASSPGGTADYGYTF.

This chain links TRBV20-1 with TRBJ1-4; 7 bases line up with TRBD1. From germline, CDR1 is DFQATT and CDR2 SNEGSKA (reference sequence). The CDR3 totals 14 residues. Trimming took 5 bases from V and 6 from J; bases not matched to a gene: 9. The CDR3: CSALDRQGDEKLFF. The CDR3 nucleotides are TGCAGTGCTTTAGACAGACAGGGAGATGAAAAACTGTTTTTT.

The chain joins TRBV24-1 to TRBJ2-6; D possibly corresponds to TRBD2 (5 bases). V dropped 0 bases and J dropped 0 bases, with 20 bases sitting between them. Germline CDR1 and CDR2: KGHDR and SFDVKD. CDR3 length: 21 residues. CDR3 in amino acids: CATSDLRGVPGLCSGANVLTF. In DNA form, the CDR3 reads TGTGCCACCAGTGATTTGCGGGGAGTCCCCGGGCTGTGCTCTGGGGCCAACGTCCTGACTTTC.

This sequence joins TRBV7-9 and TRBJ2-2, with D perhaps matching TRBD1 (6 bases). The germline V gene has CDR1 SEHNR and CDR2 FQNEAQ (reference sequence). The V and J ends lost 6 bases and 5 bases respectively, with 13 bases between them. The CDR3 runs 14 residues. The CDR3 spells CASSLLDRTGELFF. The CDR3 DNA sequence: TGTGCCAGCAGTCTATTGGACAGAACCGGGGAGCTGTTTTTT.

Ten or more counts support this clonotype. The V gene is TRBV20-1, the J gene TRBJ1-2, with D unresolved. V gave up 3 bases and J gave up 1 base, with 9 bases separating them. This CDR3 has 13 residues. Germline V gives CDR1 DFQATT, CDR2 SNEGSKA (reference sequence). The CDR3 DNA is TGCAGTGCTAGGGTAGATATTAACTATGGCTACACCTTC. Translated, it gives CSARVDINYGYTF.

V is TRBV12-3 or TRBV12-4 and J is TRBJ1-1; D is unclear. V dropped 5 bases and J dropped 1 base, with 5 bases sitting between them. The CDR3 loop spans 12 amino acids. The DNA of the CDR3 is TGTGCCAGCAGTGTGACGAACACTGAAGCTTTCTTT. Amino acid sequence: CASSVTNTEAFF.

This clonotype was found a few times. A read error is possible here, since a much larger clone lies one base away. This chain connects TRBV20-1 to TRBJ1-5, with TRBD1 identical over 7 bases. The V gene end was trimmed by 6 bases and the J gene end by 4 bases; junction bases not matched to a gene: 15. The CDR3 is 16 amino acids. CDR1 and CDR2 (germline): DFQATT, SNEGSKA (reference sequence). The chain's CDR3 is CSARSGQTYANQPQHF. CDR3 coding DNA: TGCAGTGCCAGATCGGGACAGACGTATGCGAATCAGCCCCAGCATTTT.

A few counts support this clonotype. Relative to the germline gene, one junction end is altered; a read error may explain this. The rearrangement uses TRBV9 and TRBJ2-6; a weak D match, TRBD1 (5 bases). The CDR3 extends over 17 amino acids. CDR1 SGDLS and CDR2 YYNGEE come from the germline V gene. The CDR3 nucleotides are TGTGCCAGCAGCGTAGGAGGATGGAGCTCTGGGGCCACCGTCCTGACTTTC. Its translation is CASSVGGWSSGATVLTF.

Many counts were recorded for this clonotype. The J gene is TRBJ1-2, the V gene TRBV7-9; 7 bases map to TRBD1. Unmatched junction bases numbered 14, after V lost 4 bases and J lost 6 bases. The CDR3 is made up of 16 amino acids. The V gene's germline CDR1 is SEHNR and CDR2 FQNEAQ (reference sequence). The CDR3 loop is CASSYTLKQGRDGYTF. In nucleotides, the CDR3 is TGTGCCAGCAGCTACACCCTGAAACAGGGGAGGGATGGCTACACCTTC.

The rearrangement links TRBV7-3 to TRBJ2-7; 10 bases are shared with TRBD2. Germline lookup yields CDR1 SGHTA and CDR2 FQGTGA. The CDR3 loop spans 15 amino acids. This CDR3 is CASSLNPSGSYERYV. As DNA, the CDR3 is TGTGCCAGCAGCTTAAACCCTAGCGGGAGTTACGAGCGGTACGTC.

This clonotype was detected only once. Since a much larger clone is just one base distant, this may be a read error. The J gene is TRBJ1-2, the V gene TRBV5-4; D gene uncertain. The CDR3 loop spans 13 amino acids. Germline V gives CDR1 SGHNT, CDR2 YYREEE (reference sequence). CDR3 loop: CASSLTENYCYTF. CDR3 sequence (DNA): TGTGCCAGCAGCTTGACAGAAAACTATTGCTACACCTTC.

In its sample, this clonotype was seen many times. The chain has TRBV20-1 and TRBJ1-5; no definite D call. Germline CDR1 DFQATT, CDR2 SNEGSKA (reference sequence). V dropped 3 bases and J dropped 3 bases, with 6 bases sitting between them. The CDR3 runs 12 residues. The CDR3 DNA reads TGCAGTGCTAGTCGTCCCAATCAGCCCCAGCATTTT. This sequence encodes CSASRPNQPQHF.

This clonotype was picked up many times. The V gene is TRBV12-5, the J gene TRBJ2-1; 7 bases are shared with TRBD2. Losses at the gene ends were 6 bases for V and 1 base for J; bases not matched to a gene: 18. Looked up from germline, CDR1 is LGHNT and CDR2 is FRNRAP. CDR3 length: 19 residues. CDR3 sequence (DNA): TGTGCTAGTGGATCCACTAGCGCCAGCATTACTTGGTCCTACAATGAGCAGTTCTTC. Translation: CASGSTSASITWSYNEQFF. Together with reference TRBV12-5 and TRBJ2-1, the CDR3 gives the full variable domain: DARVTQTPRHKVTEMGQEVTMRCQPILGHNTVFWYRQTMMQGLELLAYFRNRAPLDDSGMPKDRFSAEMPDATLATLKIQPSEPRDSAVYFCASGSTSASITWSYNEQFFGPGTRLTVL.

The chain recombines TRBV5-6 with TRBJ2-1, with D perhaps TRBD1 or TRBD2 (5 bases each). The CDR3 consists of 12 residues. Germline CDR1 and CDR2: SGHDT and YYEEEE. Trimming removed 3 bases from V and 7 bases from J, with 8 bases in between. The DNA for the CDR3 is TGTGCCAGCAGCTACAGGAGGAATGAGCAGTTCTTC. It yields the protein CASSYRRNEQFF.

For this clonotype: A much larger clonotype is one base distant, so this may be a read error. This CDR3 fails to terminate in the conserved phenylalanine or tryptophan, so it likely reflects a read error. The chain recombines TRBV7-2 with TRBJ2-5; D assignment may be TRBD1 or TRBD2 (5 bases each). V lost 1 base, J lost 4 bases, and 10 bases lay in between. The CDR3 extends over 14 amino acids. Germline V gene lookup returns CDR1 SGHTA and CDR2 FQGNSA. CDR3 sequence reads: CASSLDSGTETQYL. The CDR3 DNA sequence: TGTGCCAGCAGCTTAGACTCAGGGACAGAGACCCAGTACCTC.

This clonotype has at least ten counts. The rearrangement joins TRBV7-6 to TRBJ2-3; TRBD2 agrees at 7 bases. Germline CDR1 SGHVS, CDR2 FNYEAQ. Germline trimming cut 1 base from V and 3 bases from J; bases unmatched to any gene: 16. The CDR3 is 19 amino acids. The CDR3 DNA is TGTGCCAGCAGCTTAGAGAGCGGCGGGGGTCGAAGTTGGACAGATACGCAGTATTTT. Translation: CASSLESGGGRSWTDTQYF.

This clonotype was seen at least ten times. The chain has TRBV19 and TRBJ1-2; D possibly corresponds to TRBD1 (6 bases). In germline, CDR1 is LNHDA, CDR2 SQIVND (reference sequence). The CDR3 loop spans 14 amino acids. The ends were cut back, 3 bases at V and 1 base at J, with 9 bases in the middle. Written as DNA, the CDR3 is TGTGCCAGTAGTATTAACAGGGTTAACTATGGCTACACCTTC. Its protein is CASSINRVNYGYTF. Full variable domain (outside the CDR3, taken from reference TRBV19 and TRBJ1-2): DGGITQSPKYLFRKEGQNVTLSCEQNLNHDAMYWYRQDPGQGLRLIYYSQIVNDFQKGDIAEGYSVSREKKESFPLTVTSAQKNPTAFYLCASSINRVNYGYTFGSGTRLTVV.

As regards this clonotype: A read error is possible here, since a much larger clone lies one base away. The V gene is TRBV6-5, the J gene TRBJ2-2; TRBD2 agrees at 11 bases. This CDR3 region has 18 residues. The V gene's germline CDR1 is MNHEY and CDR2 SVGAGI. V shed 4 bases and J 3 bases; nucleotides not matched to a gene: 10. CDR3 sequence: CASSSSPSSGRYTGELFF. The DNA for the CDR3 is TGTGCCAGCAGTTCCTCGCCGTCTAGCGGGAGGTACACCGGGGAGCTGTTTTTT.

This clonotype appeared a single time. The chain employs TRBV5-6 and TRBJ1-3, with 11 bases identical to TRBD1. CDR3 length: 13 amino acids. The germline gives CDR1 SGHDT, CDR2 YYEEEE. The V gene end was trimmed by 7 bases and the J gene end by 14 bases; junction bases not matched to a gene: 11. CDR3 DNA: TGTGCCAGCGGACAGGGGGCGGGGTATCGAGTATATTTT. Translating it yields CASGQGAGYRVYF.

The chain couples TRBV12-3 or TRBV12-4 to TRBJ1-3, with D perhaps matching TRBD1 (5 bases). Trimming took off 1 base at V and 0 bases at J, with 19 bases between the two ends. The CDR3 contains 19 residues. The CDR3 sequence: CASSLDSRGTYGSGNTIYF. Here the CDR3 DNA reads TGTGCCAGCAGTTTAGACTCTCGCGGGACCTATGGCTCTGGAAACACCATATATTTT.

The chain couples TRBV10-3 to TRBJ2-2, with no clear D. The ends were cut back, 7 bases at V and 8 bases at J, with 8 bases in the middle. Germline assignment: CDR1 ENHRY and CDR2 SYGVKD. The CDR3 has 11 amino acids. This CDR3 reads CAITATGELFF. The CDR3 DNA sequence: TGTGCCATCACCGCGACAGGGGAGCTGTTTTTT.

This clonotype came up many times. The V gene is TRBV27, the J gene TRBJ1-3, with D uncertain. V shed 0 bases and J shed 4 bases, with 4 bases lying between them. CDR3 length: 13 amino acids. Per the germline V gene, CDR1 is MNHEY and CDR2 is SMNVEV (reference sequence). CDR3 nucleotide sequence: TGTGCCAGCAGTTTATCTTTCGGAAACACCATATATTTT. Translated, it gives CASSLSFGNTIYF.

A few counts support this clonotype. A much larger clone differs by one base, so this may be a read error. This chain joins TRBV20-1 and TRBJ2-7, with 8 nucleotides matching TRBD1. The CDR3 contains 14 residues. Germline assignment: CDR1 DFQATT and CDR2 SNEGSKA (reference sequence). Trimming cost V 4 bases and J 6 bases; bases outside gene matches: 11. DNA of the CDR3: TGCAGTGCTACCCGGGACAGGCCTCCCTCCGAGCAGTACTTC. It yields the protein CSATRDRPPSEQYF.

In the case of this clonotype: A much larger clone differs from this one at a single base, so this may be a read error. This chain connects TRBV6-5 to TRBJ1-2, with 7 bases fitting TRBD1. V dropped 5 bases and J dropped 6; count of bases not matched to a gene: 6. CDR1 is MNHEY and CDR2 is SVGAGI in the germline V gene. CDR3 size: 13 residues. CDR3 sequence reads: CASSHGQEDGYTF. CDR3 sequence (DNA): TGTGCCAGCAGTCACGGACAGGAAGATGGCTACACCTTC.

By share of the sample, this clonotype is medium-sized. The rearrangement links TRBV19 to TRBJ2-7; the match to TRBD2 covers 12 bases. Germline values: CDR1 LNHDA, CDR2 SQIVND (reference sequence). The CDR3 totals 18 residues. V lost 5 bases to trimming and J lost 3 bases; unmatched junction nucleotides: 14. The CDR3 protein is CASSRGGLGLAGFYEQYF. DNA for the CDR3: TGTGCCAGTAGTCGCGGGGGCCTCGGACTAGCGGGATTCTACGAGCAGTACTTC. The full variable domain, with the rest looked up from reference TRBV19 and TRBJ2-7, is DGGITQSPKYLFRKEGQNVTLSCEQNLNHDAMYWYRQDPGQGLRLIYYSQIVNDFQKGDIAEGYSVSREKKESFPLTVTSAQKNPTAFYLCASSRGGLGLAGFYEQYFGPGTRLTVT.

The chain uses TRBV14 and TRBJ1-4; D is perhaps TRBD1 (5 bases). The V gene lost 0 bases and the J gene lost 6 bases, with 14 bases spanning the gap. Germline assignment: CDR1 SGHDN and CDR2 FVKESK. The length of the CDR3 is 16 residues. CDR3 in DNA: TGTGCCAGCAGCCAAGAGAGGCGGGGGTCGGATGAAAAACTGTTTTTT. This codes for CASSQERRGSDEKLFF.

The rearrangement links TRBV5-1 to TRBJ1-2; TRBD1 aligns across 12 bases. V lost 3 bases to trimming and J lost 8 bases; unmatched junction nucleotides: 2. Germline CDR1 and CDR2: SGHRS and YFSETQ. The CDR3 has 13 residues. This CDR3 is CASSSGTGGGYTF. In DNA, the CDR3 is TGCGCCAGCAGCTCCGGGACAGGGGGCGGCTACACCTTC.